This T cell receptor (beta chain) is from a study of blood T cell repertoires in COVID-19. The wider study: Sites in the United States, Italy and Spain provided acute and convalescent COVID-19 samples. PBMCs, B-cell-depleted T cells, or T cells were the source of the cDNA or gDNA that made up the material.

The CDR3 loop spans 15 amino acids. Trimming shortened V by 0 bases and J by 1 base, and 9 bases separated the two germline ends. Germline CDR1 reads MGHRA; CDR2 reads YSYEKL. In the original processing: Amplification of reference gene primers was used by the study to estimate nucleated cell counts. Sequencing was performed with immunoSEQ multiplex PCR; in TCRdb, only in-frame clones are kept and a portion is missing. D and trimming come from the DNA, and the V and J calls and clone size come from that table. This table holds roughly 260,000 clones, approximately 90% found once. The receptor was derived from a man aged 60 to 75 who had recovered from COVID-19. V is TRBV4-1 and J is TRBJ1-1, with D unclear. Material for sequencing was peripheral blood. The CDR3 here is CASSQEPRGNTEAFF. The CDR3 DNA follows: TGCGCCAGCAGCCAAGAGCCCCGCGGGAACACTGAAGCTTTCTTT.